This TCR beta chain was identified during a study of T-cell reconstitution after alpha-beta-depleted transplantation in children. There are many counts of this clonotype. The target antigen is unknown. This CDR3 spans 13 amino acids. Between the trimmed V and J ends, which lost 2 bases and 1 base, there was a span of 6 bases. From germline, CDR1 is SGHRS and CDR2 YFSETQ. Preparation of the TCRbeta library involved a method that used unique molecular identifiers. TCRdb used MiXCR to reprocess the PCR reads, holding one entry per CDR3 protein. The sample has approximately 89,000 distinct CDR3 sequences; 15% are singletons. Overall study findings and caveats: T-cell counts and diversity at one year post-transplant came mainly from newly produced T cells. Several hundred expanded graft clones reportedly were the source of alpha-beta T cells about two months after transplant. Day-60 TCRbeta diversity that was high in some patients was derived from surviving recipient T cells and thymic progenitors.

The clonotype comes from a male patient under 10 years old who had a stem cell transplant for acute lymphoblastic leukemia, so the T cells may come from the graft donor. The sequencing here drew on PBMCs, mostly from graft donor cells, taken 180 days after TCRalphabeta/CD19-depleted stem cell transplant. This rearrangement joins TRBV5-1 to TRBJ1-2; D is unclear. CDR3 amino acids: CASSFGRNYGYTF. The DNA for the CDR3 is TGCGCCAGCAGCTTTGGCCGTAACTATGGCTACACCTTC.